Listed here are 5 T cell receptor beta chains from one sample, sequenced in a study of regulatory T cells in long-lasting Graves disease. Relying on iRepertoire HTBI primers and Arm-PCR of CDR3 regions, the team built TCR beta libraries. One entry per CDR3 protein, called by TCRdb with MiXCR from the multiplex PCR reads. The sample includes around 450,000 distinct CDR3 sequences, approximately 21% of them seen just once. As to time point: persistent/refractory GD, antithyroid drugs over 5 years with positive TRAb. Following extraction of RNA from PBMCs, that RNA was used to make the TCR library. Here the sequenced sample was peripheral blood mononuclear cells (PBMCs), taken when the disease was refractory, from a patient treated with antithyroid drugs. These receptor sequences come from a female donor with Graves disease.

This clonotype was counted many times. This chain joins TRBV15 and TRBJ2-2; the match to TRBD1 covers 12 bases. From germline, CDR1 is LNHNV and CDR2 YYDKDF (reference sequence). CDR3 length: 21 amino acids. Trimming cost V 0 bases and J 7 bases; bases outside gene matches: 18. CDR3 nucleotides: TGTGCCACCAGCAGAGATCCCGGTACCGGGACAGGGGGCGTGAGAGGCGGGGAGCTGTTTTTT. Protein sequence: CATSRDPGTGTGGVRGGELFF.

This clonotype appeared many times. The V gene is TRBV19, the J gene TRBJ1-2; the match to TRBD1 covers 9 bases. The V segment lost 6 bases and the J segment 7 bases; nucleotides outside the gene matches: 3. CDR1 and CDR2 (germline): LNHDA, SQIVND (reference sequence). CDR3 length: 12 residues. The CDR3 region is CASRTGGAGYTF. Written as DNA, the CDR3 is TGTGCCAGTAGAACAGGGGGCGCTGGCTACACCTTC.

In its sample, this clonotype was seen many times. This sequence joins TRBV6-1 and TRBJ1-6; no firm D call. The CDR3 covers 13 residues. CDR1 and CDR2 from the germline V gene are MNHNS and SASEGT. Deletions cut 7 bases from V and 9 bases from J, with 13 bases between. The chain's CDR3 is CASTPDPISPLHF. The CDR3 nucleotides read TGTGCCAGCACTCCCGATCCCATTTCACCCCTCCACTTT.

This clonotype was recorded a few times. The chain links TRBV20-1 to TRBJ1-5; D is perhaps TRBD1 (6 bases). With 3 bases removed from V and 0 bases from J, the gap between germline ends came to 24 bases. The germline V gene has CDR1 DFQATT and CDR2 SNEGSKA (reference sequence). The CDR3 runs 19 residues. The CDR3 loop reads CSASFYRVNRADSNQPQHF. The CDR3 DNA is TGCAGTGCTAGTTTTTATAGAGTGAACAGGGCGGATAGCAATCAGCCCCAGCATTTT.

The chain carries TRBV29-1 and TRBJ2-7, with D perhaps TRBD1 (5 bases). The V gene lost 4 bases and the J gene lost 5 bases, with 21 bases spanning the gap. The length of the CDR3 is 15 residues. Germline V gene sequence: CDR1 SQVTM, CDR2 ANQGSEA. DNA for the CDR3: TGCAGCGTTGTTGGAAGGATATCAGGGTCGGACGAGCAGTACTTC. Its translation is CSVVGRISGSDEQYF.